The present TCR beta chain was sequenced within a study of T cell clones after liver transplantation. As for the study in general: Patients counted as tolerant after at least one year off all immunosuppression, enzymes not exceeding twice normal.

Produced via immunoSEQ multiplex PCR; TCRdb's table is partial and in-frame only. The repertoire holds 98,000 or so clones, about 81% seen once, with roughly 0.9% in the top ten. The receptor comes from a human donor who received a liver transplant. The sample was CD4+ T cells from blood, taken before liver transplant.

Here the CDR3 DNA reads TGTGCCAGCTCACCCCGGGGATCGCTAGGTACTGAAGCTTTCTTT. Its translation: CASSPRGSLGTEAFF. The chain carries TRBV18 and TRBJ1-1; no clear D. Germline V gives CDR1 KGHSH, CDR2 LQKENI. The CDR3 consists of 15 residues. V was shortened by 3 bases and J by 5 bases, with 16 bases between the two germline ends.